These T cell receptor beta chains were read from a single sample in a study of a mutant IDH1 vaccine in newly diagnosed glioma. Sequenced by immunoSEQ multiplex PCR; TCRdb stores in-frame clones only, minus some. Of some 66,000 clones in the sample, 80% to 90% were seen once. The antigens for these receptors are not known. The sequences come from PBMCs, collected from a glioma patient whose treatment included an IDH1 peptide vaccine. The source of these receptors is a man between 25 and 39 years old with glioma. CDR3s leave out the opening cysteine and the closing phenylalanine or tryptophan. D genes are given only for firm matches.

j_call | v_call | d_call | cdr3_aa
TRBJ2-4 | TRBV11-2 | NA | ASSSIGDGAKNIQY
TRBJ1-2 | TRBV28 | TRBD1 | ASSGTAYGYT
TRBJ2-2 | TRBV9 | TRBD1 | ASSSDREVTGELF
TRBJ1-4 | TRBV18 | NA | ASSPTGVGRTNEKLF
TRBJ2-3 | TRBV9 | NA | ASRKTGTNTDTQY
TRBJ1-6 | TRBV11-2 | TRBD1 | ASSPGTGGFPYNSPLH
TRBJ1-2 | TRBV9 | NA | ASSPRWEDSYGYT
TRBJ2-2 | TRBV7-9 | NA | ASSLRRETNTGELF
TRBJ1-2 | TRBV4-1 | NA | ASSQGADGYT
TRBJ2-5 | TRBV4-1 | NA | ASSQSHQGSGQETQY
TRBJ1-5 | TRBV10-2 | TRBD1 | ASSISGTGGNQPQH
TRBJ2-1 | TRBV29-1 | NA | SSKIWGKSSYNEQF
TRBJ2-7 | TRBV11-3 | NA | ASSLGAGSYEQY
TRBJ1-1 | TRBV6-1 | NA | ASSEPWEGQEIDTEAF
TRBJ2-1 | TRBV7-2 | NA | ASSPLPGSGNEQF
TRBJ2-3 | TRBV7-9 | TRBD1 | ASSLAGQVTDTQY
TRBJ1-5 | TRBV6-1 | TRBD1 | ASSGGTARKH
TRBJ2-7 | TRBV5-6 | TRBD1 | ASSPPGTVDYEQY
TRBJ2-2 | TRBV28 | TRBD1 | ASLSGGTGELF
TRBJ2-7 | TRBV30 | TRBD2 | AWSTGGLSYEQY
TRBJ1-3 | TRBV28 | TRBD1 | ASTLGGQGAGNTIY
TRBJ1-5 | TRBV30 | NA | AYSQDSNQPQH
TRBJ1-4 | TRBV5-1 | NA | ASSSGAFNEKLF
TRBJ1-1 | TRBV19 | NA | ASRGARNTEAF
TRBJ1-1 | TRBV28 | TRBD1 | ASSRGQGLKAF
TRBJ2-5 | TRBV14 | NA | ASSQDMRKEQETQY
TRBJ2-2 | TRBV18 | TRBD2 | ASSSISSGGRTGELF
TRBJ1-3 | TRBV7-9 | NA | ASNPGASGNTIY
TRBJ2-2 | TRBV7-9 | TRBD1 | ASSGTGLTGELF
TRBJ1-2 | TRBV9 | NA | ASSVGGLNYGYT
TRBJ1-6 | TRBV14 | NA | ASSQDTLSSYNSPLH
TRBJ1-3 | TRBV2 | NA | ASRLSGGSGNTIY
TRBJ2-2 | TRBV9 | TRBD1 | ASSTQGGWNTGELF
TRBJ2-7 | TRBV5-1 | TRBD1 | ASSSDRLPPYEQY
TRBJ2-5 | TRBV2 | TRBD2 | ASSADWGQAGEETQY
TRBJ1-2 | TRBV7-8 | TRBD1 | ASSSGTGTSYGYT
TRBJ2-1 | TRBV4-1 | TRBD1 | ASRDRGSTNEQF
TRBJ2-2 | TRBV5-4 | TRBD1 | ASSLSGTGSNGELF
TRBJ2-2 | TRBV7-8 | NA | ASSLLMPGNTGELF
TRBJ2-5 | TRBV6-5 | TRBD2 | ASSYGGGAEETQY
TRBJ1-2 | TRBV9 | TRBD1 | ASREPRTGLANYGYT
TRBJ2-1 | TRBV5-5 | NA | ASSWVLGQSPYNEQF
TRBJ1-5 | TRBV28 | TRBD1 | ASTKPRDRGYVNQPQH